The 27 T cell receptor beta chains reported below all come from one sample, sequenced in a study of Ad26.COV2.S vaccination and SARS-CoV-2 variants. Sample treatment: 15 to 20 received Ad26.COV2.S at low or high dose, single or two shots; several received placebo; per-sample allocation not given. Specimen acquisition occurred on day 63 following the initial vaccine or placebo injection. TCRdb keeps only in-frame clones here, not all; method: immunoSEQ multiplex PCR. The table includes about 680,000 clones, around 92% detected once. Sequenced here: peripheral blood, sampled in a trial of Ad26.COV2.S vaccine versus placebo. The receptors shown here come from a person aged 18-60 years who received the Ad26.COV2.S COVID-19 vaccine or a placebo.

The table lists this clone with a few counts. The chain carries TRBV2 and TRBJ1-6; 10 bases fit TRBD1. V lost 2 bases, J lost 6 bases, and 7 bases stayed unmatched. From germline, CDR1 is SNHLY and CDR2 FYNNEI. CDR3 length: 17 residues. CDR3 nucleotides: TGTGCCAGCAGTGAATTGCGGACAGGGGGTAGTAATTCACCCCTCCACTTT. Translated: CASSELRTGGSNSPLHF.

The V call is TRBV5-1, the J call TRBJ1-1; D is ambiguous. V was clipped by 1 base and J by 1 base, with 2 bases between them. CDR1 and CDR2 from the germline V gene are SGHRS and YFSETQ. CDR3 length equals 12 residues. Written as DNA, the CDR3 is TGCGCCAGCAGCTTGCCGAACACTGAAGCTTTCTTT. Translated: CASSLPNTEAFF. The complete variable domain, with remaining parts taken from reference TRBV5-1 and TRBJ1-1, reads KAGVTQTPRYLIKTRGQQVTLSCSPISGHRSVSWYQQTPGQGLQFLFEYFSETQRNKGNFPGRFSGRQFSNSRSEMNVSTLELGDSALYLCASSLPNTEAFFGQGTRLTVV.

The CDR3 DNA sequence: TGTGCCAGTAGTACTTCCTTTGAAGCTTTCTTT. As protein: CASSTSFEAFF. The V gene is TRBV19, the J gene TRBJ1-1; no definite D call. CDR1 is LNHDA and CDR2 is SQIVND in the germline V gene (reference sequence). The CDR3 contains 11 residues. Trimming left V 4 bases short and J 7 bases short, with 7 bases between.

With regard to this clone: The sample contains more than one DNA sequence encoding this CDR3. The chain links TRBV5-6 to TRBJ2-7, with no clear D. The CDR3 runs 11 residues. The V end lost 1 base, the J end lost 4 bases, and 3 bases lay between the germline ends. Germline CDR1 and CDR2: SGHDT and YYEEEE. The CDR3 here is CASSLKYEQYF. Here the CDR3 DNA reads TGTGCCAGCAGCTTGAAATACGAGCAGTACTTC.

The CDR3 here is CASSLVGGTANEKLFF. The DNA of the CDR3 is TGTGCCAGCAGCTTAGTTGGGGGGACGGCTAATGAAAAACTGTTTTTT. This chain uses TRBV7-2 with TRBJ1-4; a weak D match, TRBD1 (5 bases). CDR3 length: 16 amino acids. CDR1 is SGHTA and CDR2 is FQGNSA in the germline V gene. V was clipped by 1 base and J by 3 bases, with 12 bases between them.

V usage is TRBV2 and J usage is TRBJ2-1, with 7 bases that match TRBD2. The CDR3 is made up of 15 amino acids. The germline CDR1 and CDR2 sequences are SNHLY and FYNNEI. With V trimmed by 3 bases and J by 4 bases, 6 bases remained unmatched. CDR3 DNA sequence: TGTGCCAGCAGTGACGAGACTAGCTTATACAATGAGCAGTTCTTC. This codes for CASSDETSLYNEQFF.

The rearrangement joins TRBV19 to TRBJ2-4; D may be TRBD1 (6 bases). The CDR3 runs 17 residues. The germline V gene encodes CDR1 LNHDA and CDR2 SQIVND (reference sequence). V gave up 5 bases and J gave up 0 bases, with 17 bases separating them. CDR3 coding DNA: TGTGCCAGTAGTCCACAGGACAGTTCTCTAGCCAAAAACATTCAGTACTTC. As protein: CASSPQDSSLAKNIQYF.

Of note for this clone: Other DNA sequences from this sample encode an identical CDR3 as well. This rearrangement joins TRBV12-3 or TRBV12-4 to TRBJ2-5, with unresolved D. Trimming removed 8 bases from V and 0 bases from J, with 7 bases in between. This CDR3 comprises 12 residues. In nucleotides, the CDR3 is TGTGCCAGCGGTCAATACCAAGAGACCCAGTACTTC. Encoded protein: CASGQYQETQYF.

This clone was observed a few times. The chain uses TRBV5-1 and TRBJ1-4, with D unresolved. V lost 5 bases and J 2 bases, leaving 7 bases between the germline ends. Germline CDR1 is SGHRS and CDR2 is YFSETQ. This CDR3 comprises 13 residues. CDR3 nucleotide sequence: TGCGCCAGCAGAACATTTACTAATGAAAAACTGTTTTTT. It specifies CASRTFTNEKLFF. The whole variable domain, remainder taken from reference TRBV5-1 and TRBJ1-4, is KAGVTQTPRYLIKTRGQQVTLSCSPISGHRSVSWYQQTPGQGLQFLFEYFSETQRNKGNFPGRFSGRQFSNSRSEMNVSTLELGDSALYLCASRTFTNEKLFFGSGTQLSVL.

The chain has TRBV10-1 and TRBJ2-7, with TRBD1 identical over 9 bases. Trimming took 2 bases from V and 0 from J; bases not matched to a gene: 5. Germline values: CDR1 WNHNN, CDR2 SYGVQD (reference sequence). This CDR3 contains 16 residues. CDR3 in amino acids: CASSETGGTDSYEQYF. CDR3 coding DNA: TGCGCCAGCAGTGAGACAGGGGGCACCGACTCCTACGAGCAGTACTTC.

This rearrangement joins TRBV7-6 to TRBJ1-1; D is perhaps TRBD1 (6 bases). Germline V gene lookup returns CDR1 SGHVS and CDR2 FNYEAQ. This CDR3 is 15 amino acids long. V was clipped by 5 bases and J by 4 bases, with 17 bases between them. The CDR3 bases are TGTGCCAGCAGCCAAGAAGGGGGGCTCAGCACTGAAGCTTTCTTT. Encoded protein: CASSQEGGLSTEAFF.

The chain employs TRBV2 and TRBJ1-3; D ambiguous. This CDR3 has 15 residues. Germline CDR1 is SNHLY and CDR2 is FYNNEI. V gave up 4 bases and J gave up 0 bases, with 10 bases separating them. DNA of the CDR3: TGTGCCAGCAGTGCCCAGGTCCACTCTGGAAACACCATATATTTT. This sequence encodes CASSAQVHSGNTIYF.

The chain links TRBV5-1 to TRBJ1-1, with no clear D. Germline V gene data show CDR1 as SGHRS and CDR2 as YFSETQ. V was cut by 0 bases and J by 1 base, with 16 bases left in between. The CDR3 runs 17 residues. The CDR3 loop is CASSLGLSKEANTEAFF. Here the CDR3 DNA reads TGCGCCAGCAGCTTGGGCCTATCAAAGGAGGCGAACACTGAAGCTTTCTTT.

CDR3 region: CAISESPDSPLHF. The CDR3 DNA reads TGTGCCATCAGTGAGTCGCCAGATTCACCCCTCCACTTT. The chain employs TRBV10-3 and TRBJ1-6; D remains ambiguous. V was pared by 0 bases and J by 8 bases, with 5 bases between. Per germline, CDR1 ENHRY and CDR2 SYGVKD. This CDR3 is 13 amino acids long.

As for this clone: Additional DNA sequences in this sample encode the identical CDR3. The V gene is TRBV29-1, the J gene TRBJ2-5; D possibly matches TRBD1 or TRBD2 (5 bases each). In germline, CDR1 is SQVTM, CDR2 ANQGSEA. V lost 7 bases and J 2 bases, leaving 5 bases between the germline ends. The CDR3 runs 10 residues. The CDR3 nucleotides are TGCAGCGGGGGGCAAGAGACCCAGTACTTC. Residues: CSGGQETQYF. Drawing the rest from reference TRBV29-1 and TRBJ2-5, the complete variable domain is SAVISQKPSRDICQRGTSLTIQCQVDSQVTMMFWYRQQPGQSLTLIATANQGSEATYESGFVIDKFPISRPNLTFSTLTVSNMSPEDSSIYLCSGGQETQYFGPGTRLLVL.

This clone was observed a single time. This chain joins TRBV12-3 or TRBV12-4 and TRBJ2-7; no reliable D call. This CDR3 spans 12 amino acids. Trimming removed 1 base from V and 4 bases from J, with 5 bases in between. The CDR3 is CASSLEKYEQYF. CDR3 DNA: TGTGCCAGCAGTTTAGAGAAGTACGAGCAGTACTTC.

DNA of the CDR3: TGTGCCAGCAGCTTGACCAGGGGGACCTACAATGAGCAGTTCTTC. This translates into CASSLTRGTYNEQFF. The chain uses TRBV7-2 and TRBJ2-1, with TRBD1 identical over 7 bases. Germline-derived CDR1 and CDR2 are SGHTA and FQGNSA. The CDR3 covers 15 residues. V gave up 3 bases and J gave up 2 bases; unmatched junction bases: 4.

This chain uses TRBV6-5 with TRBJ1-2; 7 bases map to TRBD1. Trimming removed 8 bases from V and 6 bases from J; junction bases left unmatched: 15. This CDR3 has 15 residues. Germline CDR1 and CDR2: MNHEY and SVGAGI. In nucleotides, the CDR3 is TGTGCCAGCGGTATTTGGGGGACAGTCGGTAATGGCTACACCTTC. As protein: CASGIWGTVGNGYTF.

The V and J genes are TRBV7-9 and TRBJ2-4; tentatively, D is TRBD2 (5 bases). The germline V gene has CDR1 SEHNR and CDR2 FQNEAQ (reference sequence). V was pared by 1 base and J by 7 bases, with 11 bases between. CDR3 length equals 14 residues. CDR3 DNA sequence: TGTGCCAGCAGCTTAGTGGGAGTGGCGAACATTCAGTACTTC. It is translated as CASSLVGVANIQYF.

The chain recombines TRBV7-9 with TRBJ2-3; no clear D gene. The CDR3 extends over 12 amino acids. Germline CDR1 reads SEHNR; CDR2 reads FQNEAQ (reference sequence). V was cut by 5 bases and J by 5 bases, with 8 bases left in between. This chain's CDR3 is CASSQERDTQYF. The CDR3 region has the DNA TGTGCCAGCAGCCAAGAGAGAGATACGCAGTATTTT.

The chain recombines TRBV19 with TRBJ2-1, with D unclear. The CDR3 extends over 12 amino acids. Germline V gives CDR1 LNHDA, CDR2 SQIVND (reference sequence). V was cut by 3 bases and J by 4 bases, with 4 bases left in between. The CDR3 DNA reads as TGTGCCAGTAGTATCGGGTACAATGAGCAGTTCTTC. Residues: CASSIGYNEQFF.

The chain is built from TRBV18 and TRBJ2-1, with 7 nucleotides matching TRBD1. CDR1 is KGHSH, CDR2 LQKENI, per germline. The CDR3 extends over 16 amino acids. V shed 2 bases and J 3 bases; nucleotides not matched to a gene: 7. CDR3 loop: CASSPEGAESYNEQFF. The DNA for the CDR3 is TGTGCCAGCTCACCAGAGGGGGCGGAGAGCTACAATGAGCAGTTCTTC. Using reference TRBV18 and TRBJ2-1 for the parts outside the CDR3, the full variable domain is NAGVMQNPRHLVRRRGQEARLRCSPMKGHSHVYWYRQLPEEGLKFMVYLQKENIIDESGMPKERFSAEFPKEGPSILRIQQVVRGDSAAYFCASSPEGAESYNEQFFGPGTRLTVL.

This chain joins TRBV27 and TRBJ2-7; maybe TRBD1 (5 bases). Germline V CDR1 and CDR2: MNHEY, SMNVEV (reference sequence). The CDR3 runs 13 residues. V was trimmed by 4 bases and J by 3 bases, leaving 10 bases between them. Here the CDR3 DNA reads TGTGCCAGCAGTTCGCAGGGCGACTACGAGCAGTACTTC. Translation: CASSSQGDYEQYF.

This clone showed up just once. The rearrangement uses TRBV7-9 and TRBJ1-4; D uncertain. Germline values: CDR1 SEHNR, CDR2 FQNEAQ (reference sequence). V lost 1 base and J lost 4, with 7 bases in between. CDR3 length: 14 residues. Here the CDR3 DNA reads TGTGCCAGCAGCTTAGTGGGGTTTAATGAAAAACTGTTTTTT. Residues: CASSLVGFNEKLFF. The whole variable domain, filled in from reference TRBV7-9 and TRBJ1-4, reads DTGVSQNPRHKITKRGQNVTFRCDPISEHNRLYWYRQTLGQGPEFLTYFQNEAQLEKSRLLSDRFSAERPKGSFSTLEIQRTEQGDSAMYLCASSLVGFNEKLFFGSGTQLSVL.

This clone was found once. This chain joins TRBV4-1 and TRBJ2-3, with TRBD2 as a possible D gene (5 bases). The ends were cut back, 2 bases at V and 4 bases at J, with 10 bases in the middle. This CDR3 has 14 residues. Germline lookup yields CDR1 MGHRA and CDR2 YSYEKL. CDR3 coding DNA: TGCGCCAGCAGCCAACAACTAGGATCAGATACGCAGTATTTT. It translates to CASSQQLGSDTQYF.

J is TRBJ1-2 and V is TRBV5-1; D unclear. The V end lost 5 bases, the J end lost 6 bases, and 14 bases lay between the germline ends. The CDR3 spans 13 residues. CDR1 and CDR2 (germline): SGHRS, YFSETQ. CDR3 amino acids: CASSRPTEDGYTF. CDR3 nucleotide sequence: TGCGCCAGCAGTAGGCCCACCGAGGATGGCTACACCTTC.

The CDR3 sequence is CASSEGLAAPKQFF. Written as DNA, the CDR3 is TGTGCCAGCAGCGAGGGACTAGCGGCCCCCAAGCAGTTCTTC. The chain recombines TRBV7-8 with TRBJ2-1; 11 bases fit TRBD2. This CDR3 is built from 14 residues. In germline, CDR1 is SGHVS, CDR2 FQNEAQ. The J segment lost 11 bases and the V segment lost 5 bases, leaving 8 bases of the junction unmatched.